Included here is one T cell receptor beta chain sequence, with context. The antigen it binds to is not known. The record has no base qualities; no much larger clone is one base away. CDR1 and CDR2, per the germline V gene, are SGHTA and FQGNSA. Measured from the cysteine to the phenylalanine, the CDR3 is 14 residues long. Solely the CDR3 DNA is kept, with 42 bases framed from the first base. Relative to germline, V is 3 bases shorter and J is 4 bases shorter, with 12 bases between their ends. Per the publication, the treatment or condition label means: about 20 received Ad26.COV2.S at low or high dose, single or two shots; several received placebo; per-sample allocation not given. Repertoires of vaccine and placebo recipients were sequenced from samples taken on day 63 after the first injection. In Cohort 1b, 25 adults aged 18-55 years were enrolled at a single site in Boston, USA, between 29 July and 7 August 2020. Ad26.COV2.S was a replication-incompetent adenovirus type 26 vector expressing a prefusion-stabilized SARS-CoV-2 spike protein from the original Wuhan strain.

The immunoSEQ Assay was the method used to sequence TCRbeta CDR3 regions. After extraction, genomic DNA underwent amplification by bias-controlled multiplex PCR, followed by high-throughput sequencing. From the authors' description of their analysis: Collapsing and filtering of sequences were performed to quantify the absolute abundance of each unique TCRbeta CDR3 region. Usable DNA was measured by amplifying reference genes present in all nucleated cells, and TCRbeta template counts were normalized to that usable DNA to estimate T cell fraction. Repertoire TCRs were annotated as SARS-CoV-2-specific by exact matching of V gene, CDR3 amino acid sequence and J gene to a known reactive TCR set. MIRA supplied the reference SARS-CoV-2 TCR set, which was filtered for enrichment in COVID-19-positive ImmuneCODE repertoires so that public or cross-reactive TCRs were removed. Using the MIRA antigens, annotated TCRs were further analysed by specific ORF or by position within an ORF. Breadth was defined as annotated unique rearrangements over total unique productive rearrangements; depth was the summed frequency of those rearrangements. Two-sided Wilcoxon rank-sum tests were applied when comparing TCR breadth between groups. The immuneACCESS repertoire file appears here via TCRdb, limited to in-frame rearrangements. These files lack a portion of the clones; in checked studies, under half of the deficit traces to unresolved V genes, and the cause of the others is not known. For V, J and clone size, that table is used; D and trimming come from the DNA. Here the sample has about 400,000 clones; about 80% occur a single time. The leading ten clones occupy about 8% of the sample.

This sample was included in a study of Ad26.COV2.S vaccination and SARS-CoV-2 variants listed by TCRdb under 2021. With respect to the entire study: Donors in the vaccine arm were drawn from COV1001, a phase I-IIa trial of Ad26.COV2.S in healthy adults that was multicentre, randomized, double-blind and placebo-controlled. Ad26.COV2.S was given intramuscularly at 5x10^10 or 1x10^11 viral particles, as a single shot or as two shots 56 days apart. The specificity and breadth of SARS-CoV-2-reactive T cell receptors after Ad26.COV2.S vaccination were assessed by TCRbeta repertoire sequencing. A total of 32 samples were included in the TCR-sequenced set, comprising about 20 Ad26.COV2.S vaccine recipients, 5 placebo recipients and 8 SARS-CoV-2 convalescent individuals. Participants in the trial were split at random into five groups of five each, receiving low-dose or high-dose Ad26.COV2.S once or twice, or else placebo on both occasions. Throughout the experiments and outcome assessment, investigators stayed blinded to trial group allocation. Study-level results and caveats: After vaccination, spike-specific CD8+ and CD4+ T cell responses were reported to show substantial breadth. Vaccine and placebo recipients had similar non-spike TCR breadth, a finding consistent with the vaccine containing only spike. The study lacked the statistical power to compare responses across vaccine doses or regimens. The authors noted that total T cell responses may have been underestimated by the TCR breadth and depth analyses. Compared with placebo recipients, Ad26.COV2.S recipients showed higher spike-specific TCR breadth (P = 0.0014).

This sequence uses TRBV7-2 and TRBJ1-1; TRBD1 could be the D gene, as 5 bases match. This material consisted of peripheral blood, taken in a trial of Ad26.COV2.S vaccine versus placebo. This TCR came from a person aged 18-60 years who received the Ad26.COV2.S COVID-19 vaccine or a placebo. Here is the DNA: TGTGCCAGCAGCTTTGGTGCGGGGGGCACTGAAGCTTTCTTT. Its amino acids are CASSFGAGGTEAFF. Supplemented by the reference TRBV7-2 and TRBJ1-1 proteins around the CDR3, the complete variable domain is GAGVSQSPSNKVTEKGKDVELRCDPISGHTALYWYRQSLGQGLEFLIYFQGNSAPDKSGLPSDRFSAERTGGSVSTLTIQRTQQEDSAVYLCASSFGAGGTEAFFGQGTRLTVV.